The source of this T cell receptor beta chain is a study of human T cells and chemical hapten exposure. Study information: Investigators sensitized 2 cm by 2 cm of upper inner arm skin with 2% DPC. Overall study findings and caveats: Higher patch test scores went with higher counts of PT1 expanded TCRs.

The V gene lost 4 bases and the J gene lost 3 bases, with 13 bases spanning the gap. Germline assignment: CDR1 DFQATT and CDR2 SNEGSKA (reference sequence). This CDR3 contains 14 residues. As for this clonotype: Its antigen is not known.

Time point in this sample: patch test 1, 2 weeks after DPC sensitization. Sample treatment: therapeutic diphenylcyclopropenone sensitization with weekly scalp DPC. Single cDNA molecules in the library carried unique molecular identifiers attached during preparation. One entry per CDR3 protein results from TCRdb running MiXCR on the RACE reads. The sample includes about 380,000 distinct CDR3 sequences, more than 4.5% of them seen just once. Sequencing was performed on whole blood, taken in connection with sensitization to the hapten diphenylcyclopropenone (DPC). This TCR was sampled from a woman in her forties or fifties with alopecia areata. Some clones in this sample may be carry-over from other donors' samples. This chain links TRBV20-1 with TRBJ2-4, with D perhaps TRBD1 (5 bases). The chain's CDR3 is CSANGRGGKNIQYF. DNA of the CDR3: TGCAGTGCTAATGGAAGGGGTGGCAAAAACATTCAGTACTTC.